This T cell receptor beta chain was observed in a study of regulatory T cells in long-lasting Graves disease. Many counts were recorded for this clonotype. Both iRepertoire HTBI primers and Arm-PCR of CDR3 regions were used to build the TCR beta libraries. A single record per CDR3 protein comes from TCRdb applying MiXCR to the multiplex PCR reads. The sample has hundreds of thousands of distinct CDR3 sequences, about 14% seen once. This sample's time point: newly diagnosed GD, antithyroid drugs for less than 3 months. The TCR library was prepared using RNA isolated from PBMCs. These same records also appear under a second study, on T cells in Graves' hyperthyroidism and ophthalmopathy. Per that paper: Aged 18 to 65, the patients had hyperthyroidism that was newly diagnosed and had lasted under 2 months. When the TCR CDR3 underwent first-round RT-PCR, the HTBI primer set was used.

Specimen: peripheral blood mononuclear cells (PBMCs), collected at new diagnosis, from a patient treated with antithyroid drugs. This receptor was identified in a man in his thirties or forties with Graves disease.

CDR3 sequence reads: CASIRGTSGKQFF. The CDR3 DNA sequence: TGTGCCAGCATAAGGGGCACTAGCGGGAAGCAGTTCTTC. The chain recombines TRBV2 with TRBJ2-1, with 10 bases aligning to TRBD2. This CDR3 has 13 amino acids. Trimming at V came to 7 bases and at J to 11 bases, leaving 8 bases not matched to a gene. CDR1 SNHLY and CDR2 FYNNEI come from the germline V gene.